This T cell receptor (beta chain) emerged from a study of CD4+ T cells in melanoma (dated 2022 in TCRdb). At the level of the whole study: Neoantigen-specific CD4+ T cells in human melanoma were what the study investigated. The paper as a whole reports these results and caveats: Neoantigen-specific CD4+ T cells in melanoma were reported to have a range of differentiation states. The report described a correlation between neoantigen-specific CD4+ T cells and the function of CD8+ T cells, macrophages and B cells.

The donors were melanoma patients. There are a few counts of this clone. This clone's antigen is unknown. Per-base qualities were not stored, and no clone one base away is much larger. Clipping removes 5 bases from V and 6 bases from J, with 12 as the unmatched junction base count. CDR1 SGHAT and CDR2 FQDESV are derived from the germline V gene (reference sequence). The CDR3 goes from the cysteine to the phenylalanine over 15 residues. Solely the CDR3 DNA is kept, with 45 bases framed from the first base. Libraries were prepared through the immunoSEQ multiplex PCR assay. TCRdb stores this immuneACCESS table with in-frame sequences only. Part of the clones is absent; in the studies checked, under half of the shortfall reflects unresolved V genes, and no reason is known for the rest. This sample lists a few thousand clones; about 61% were detected once. The ten largest account for about 26% of the sample.

Sequencing input: cells from a culture (not recorded whether cultured in vitro). The receptor comes from a human donor with melanoma. The chain employs TRBV11-1 and TRBJ2-7; 8 junctional bases match TRBD2. The CDR3 protein sequence reads: CASSPSPIGRGEQYF. The nucleotides are TGTGCCAGCAGCCCCTCCCCAATCGGGAGGGGCGAGCAGTACTTC.